This T cell receptor beta chain comes out of a study of T cell changes during pregnancy in multiple sclerosis (dated by TCRdb to about 2019). Background on the whole study: The study examined how the T cell repertoire changed over the course of pregnancy in women with multiple sclerosis.

Library construction relied on the immunoSEQ multiplex PCR assay. In its TCRdb copy, this immuneACCESS table keeps in-frame sequences only and misses some clones. Where compared with another copy, unresolved V genes explain less than half of these, and the others have no known cause. Within this sample are 90,000 to 120,000 clones, with 85% to 95% of them counted one time only. The ten most abundant clones make up around 1.2% of the sample. As to this clone: Its antigen target is currently unknown. No clone much larger than this one lies a single base away; base qualities are absent.

CDR1 and CDR2 were assigned from the germline V gene as SGHDT and YYEEEE. Including the terminal cysteine and phenylalanine, the CDR3 comprises 16 residues. CDR3 DNA is the only sequence kept; it has 48 bases, read in frame from the first base. The junction shows trimming of 1 base on V and 2 bases on J, plus 13 bases between the germline ends. The sample consisted of peripheral blood, taken in the second trimester of pregnancy. The V gene is TRBV5-6 and the J gene is TRBJ2-1; TRBD2 is perhaps the D gene, given 5 matching bases. The TCR sequence derives from a female donor with multiple sclerosis, enrolled in a pregnancy study. The nucleotide sequence is given as TGTGCCAGCAGCTTGACCCCGACGAGGGCCTACAATGAGCAGTTCTTC. Its product reads: CASSLTPTRAYNEQFF.